This entry describes one TCR beta chain. Its antigen is unknown. The data were obtained in a study of identical twins. Findings and caveats of the study: A partial confounding effect on zero-insertion analyses could come from invariant MAIT and iNKT cells. The abundant beta clonotypes from cord blood had fewer insertions, and memory repertoires had none of this.

Every one of the donors was a healthy Caucasian. Template switching (which added a universal primer site) was used, and cDNA carried unique molecular identifiers. Each CDR3 protein is one row after TCRdb ran MiXCR on the 5' RACE reads. The profile shows 200,000 to 300,000 distinct CDR3 sequences, 6.5% to 9% of them singletons. This sample also belongs to another study, concerning yellow fever vaccine responses in identical twins.

The TCR was taken from a woman under 30 in good health. Sequenced input: CD8+ T cells sorted from blood.

DNA of the CDR3: TGCGCCAGCAGCTTGGGTAGCGGATCCTACAATGAGCAGTTCTTC. Amino acids: CASSLGSGSYNEQFF. This sequence joins TRBV5-1 and TRBJ2-1; tentatively, D is TRBD2 (6 bases). CDR1 is SGHRS, CDR2 YFSETQ, per germline. This CDR3 has 15 residues. Trimming left V 0 bases short and J 1 base short, with 8 bases between.